This T cell receptor (beta chain) stems from a study of monozygotic twins with inflammatory bowel disease. TCRdb reanalyzed the 5' RACE reads, giving one entry per CDR3 protein sequence and no DNA. The table for this sample gives about 300,000 distinct CDR3 sequences. A word on this clonotype: Antigen: not known.

General study results and limits: Healthy co-twins showed greater TCRbeta diversity (inverse Simpson) than IBD patients.

Donors each contributed one blood sample measuring under 3 ml. The CDR3 runs 16 residues. Germline assignment: CDR1 MDHEN and CDR2 SYDVKM. Sequencing was performed on blood. The rearrangement joins TRBV28 to TRBJ1-5; the D call of TRBD1 rests on TCRdb alone, since no DNA is present to check it. The receptor was isolated from a human donor with ulcerative colitis or Crohn's disease, or a healthy co-twin of an affected twin (not recorded which). CDR3 loop: CASSLETGGGDQPQHF.